The 23 T cell receptor beta chains presented below share a single source sample, sequenced in a study of OX40 agonist ivuxolimab in advanced cancers. Assay used: immunoSEQ multiplex PCR; TCRdb lists only in-frame clones, some missing. The top ten hold 10% to 11% of the sample, which has just under 65,000 clones, around 87% seen once. The sequencing here drew on CD4+ or CD8+ T cells sorted from blood, taken in a trial of the OX40 agonist ivuxolimab. The source of these receptors is an adult with an advanced solid tumor such as melanoma, head and neck, liver or kidney cancer.

The chain uses TRBV2 and TRBJ2-7; tentative D call: TRBD1 (6 bases). This CDR3 spans 13 amino acids. Germline V gene sequence: CDR1 SNHLY, CDR2 FYNNEI. V lost 7 bases, J lost 2 bases, and 12 bases lay in between. CDR3 sequence reads: CASTLTGPYEQYF. CDR3 sequence (DNA): TGTGCCAGCACCCTGACAGGCCCCTACGAGCAGTACTTC.

The chain has TRBV6-1 and TRBJ2-7, with TRBD2 matching 9 bases. Trimming at V came to 8 bases and at J to 2 bases, leaving 7 bases not matched to a gene. The germline gives CDR1 MNHNS, CDR2 SASEGT. The CDR3 contains 14 residues. The CDR3 spells CASFTSGYAYEQYF. The CDR3 DNA reads TGTGCCAGCTTCACTAGCGGGTACGCCTACGAGCAGTACTTC.

The chain is built from TRBV4-1 and TRBJ2-3, with D unclear. The V end lost 7 bases, the J end lost 2 bases, and 13 bases lay between the germline ends. CDR3 length: 14 residues. The germline V gene encodes CDR1 MGHRA and CDR2 YSYEKL. CDR3 bases: TGCGCCAGCAAGGAACTTGAATTCACAGATACGCAGTATTTT. Protein product: CASKELEFTDTQYF.

On this clone: Additional DNA sequences in this sample encode the identical CDR3. This chain connects TRBV5-1 to TRBJ2-2, with TRBD2 matching over 13 bases. Germline V gives CDR1 SGHRS, CDR2 YFSETQ. The V gene end was trimmed by 0 bases and the J gene end by 4 bases; junction bases not matched to a gene: 6. This CDR3 spans 18 amino acids. This CDR3 reads CASSLGLAGGRGTGELFF. Written as DNA, the CDR3 is TGCGCCAGCAGCTTGGGACTAGCGGGAGGTCGGGGCACCGGGGAGCTGTTTTTT. The full variable domain, in which reference TRBV5-1 and TRBJ2-2 provide the parts outside the CDR3, is KAGVTQTPRYLIKTRGQQVTLSCSPISGHRSVSWYQQTPGQGLQFLFEYFSETQRNKGNFPGRFSGRQFSNSRSEMNVSTLELGDSALYLCASSLGLAGGRGTGELFFGEGSRLTVL.

This chain links TRBV28 with TRBJ2-3; 8 bases match TRBD2. The CDR3 contains 18 residues. From germline, CDR1 is MDHEN and CDR2 SYDVKM. The V gene end was trimmed by 4 bases and the J gene end by 6 bases; junction bases not matched to a gene: 18. The DNA for the CDR3 is TGTGCCAGCAGTTCCAAGATGGGTAGCGGGGCTCTCGGGGATACGCAGTATTTT. This translates into CASSSKMGSGALGDTQYF.

The chain combines TRBV6-1 with TRBJ1-6, with 8 bases lining up with TRBD1. Germline trimming cut 3 bases from V and 15 bases from J; bases unmatched to any gene: 7. The CDR3 has 13 amino acids. Germline-derived CDR1 and CDR2 are MNHNS and SASEGT. CDR3 coding DNA: TGTGCCAGCAGTGAGCACGACGACAGGGGCCTCCACTTT. Translated, it gives CASSEHDDRGLHF.

This clone was observed a few times. The CDR3 loop is CASSSRKANTQYF. The CDR3 nucleotides read TGTGCCAGCAGCTCCCGAAAGGCAAATACGCAGTATTTT. The rearrangement uses TRBV14 and TRBJ2-3; D uncertain. The germline V gene encodes CDR1 SGHDN and CDR2 FVKESK. The CDR3 totals 13 residues. Trimming took off 5 bases at V and 7 bases at J, with 13 bases between the two ends.

The genes are TRBV5-1 and TRBJ2-5, with D unresolved. Germline-derived CDR1 and CDR2 are SGHRS and YFSETQ. Deletions cut 4 bases from V and 1 base from J, with 8 bases between. The CDR3 contains 13 residues. Here the CDR3 reads CASSRTPQETQYF. The CDR3 coding sequence is TGCGCCAGCAGCCGTACCCCCCAAGAGACCCAGTACTTC.

This chain links TRBV7-2 with TRBJ1-1; 7 bases map to TRBD1. The CDR3 runs 14 residues. The V gene end was trimmed by 2 bases and the J gene end by 4 bases; junction bases not matched to a gene: 4. The germline gives CDR1 SGHTA, CDR2 FQGNSA. The CDR3, as DNA: TGTGCCAGCAGCTTATATCAGGGGGTCACTGAAGCTTTCTTT. The encoded protein is CASSLYQGVTEAFF.

The V gene is TRBV5-8, the J gene TRBJ2-1; a possible D gene is TRBD1 (6 bases). Per the germline V gene, CDR1 is SGHTS and CDR2 is YDEGEE. The CDR3 has 15 amino acids. Trimming removed 0 bases at V and 5 bases at J, with 12 bases between. The CDR3 DNA follows: TGTGCCAGCAGCTTGGTGGGTAAGGGGGACAATGAGCAGTTCTTC. Protein product: CASSLVGKGDNEQFF. Together with reference TRBV5-8 and TRBJ2-1, the CDR3 gives the full variable domain: EAGVTQSPTHLIKTRGQQATLRCSPISGHTSVYWYQQALGLGLQFLLWYDEGEERNRGNFPPRFSGRQFPNYSSELNVNALELEDSALYLCASSLVGKGDNEQFFGPGTRLTVL.

The J gene is TRBJ2-5, the V gene TRBV2; D is undetermined. The V gene's germline CDR1 is SNHLY and CDR2 FYNNEI. The CDR3 runs to 11 residues. The V gene lost 7 bases and the J gene lost 1 base, with 4 bases spanning the gap. CDR3 nucleotide sequence: TGTGCCAGCACAATCCAAGAGACCCAGTACTTC. Protein sequence: CASTIQETQYF.

This rearrangement joins TRBV7-9 to TRBJ2-1; TRBD2 matches 14 bases. This CDR3 is 16 amino acids long. In germline, CDR1 is SEHNR, CDR2 FQNEAQ (reference sequence). V shed 5 bases and J 6 bases; nucleotides not matched to a gene: 6. The CDR3 coding sequence is TGTGCCAGCAGCCCCCGGACTAGCGGGAGGCTCAATGAGCAGTTCTTC. Translated, it gives CASSPRTSGRLNEQFF.

This chain joins TRBV2 and TRBJ1-1, with TRBD1 matching over 7 bases. Germline V gene lookup returns CDR1 SNHLY and CDR2 FYNNEI. The CDR3 sequence is 15 residues long. The junction had 11 bases not matched to a gene; V was cut back by 6 bases and J by 4 bases. CDR3 nucleotide sequence: TGTGCCAGCAGCGTTTCCACAGGGGTTGGCACTGAAGCTTTCTTT. Translated: CASSVSTGVGTEAFF.

V gene TRBV28 combines with J gene TRBJ2-1; D may be TRBD2 (6 bases). Germline CDR1 MDHEN, CDR2 SYDVKM. The CDR3 is made up of 15 amino acids. The CDR3 coding sequence is TGTGTCGTAGAGCCCCCGACGGCGGGGCACAATGAGCAGTTCTTC. This codes for CVVEPPTAGHNEQFF.

The chain carries TRBV28 and TRBJ1-5, with TRBD1 matching 8 bases. V lost 6 bases and J lost 0; bases outside the gene matches: 7. The CDR3 length is 16 residues. The germline V gene has CDR1 MDHEN and CDR2 SYDVKM. In DNA, the CDR3 is TGTGCCAGCAGATTAGGGACAGGCGATAGCAATCAGCCCCAGCATTTT. Protein sequence: CASRLGTGDSNQPQHF.

The chain uses TRBV5-4 and TRBJ1-3; D might be TRBD1 (5 bases). The length of the CDR3 is 14 residues. Trimming left V 7 bases short and J 0 bases short, with 11 bases between. CDR1 is SGHNT, CDR2 YYREEE, per germline (reference sequence). The CDR3 region has the DNA TGTGCCAGCCGGAACAGGAGCTCTGGAAACACCATATATTTT. This codes for CASRNRSSGNTIYF.

V and J are TRBV7-2 and TRBJ1-5, with D possibly TRBD1 on 6 matching bases. Trimming shortened V by 2 bases and J by 4 bases, and 12 bases separated the two germline ends. The CDR3 runs 15 residues. In germline, CDR1 is SGHTA, CDR2 FQGNSA. The CDR3 spells CASSLSVGGNQPQHF. The CDR3 DNA reads as TGTGCCAGCAGCTTATCTGTAGGGGGAAATCAGCCCCAGCATTTT.

This clone came up once. V is TRBV11-2 and J is TRBJ2-1, with 11 bases aligning to TRBD2. Germline V lookup: CDR1 SGHAT, CDR2 FQNNGV. The CDR3 loop spans 18 amino acids. V gave up 2 bases and J gave up 6 bases; unmatched junction bases: 12. CDR3 sequence reads: CASSLRPLKLAGANEQFF. The CDR3, as DNA: TGTGCCAGCAGCTTAAGACCTTTAAAACTAGCGGGGGCCAATGAGCAGTTCTTC.

This clone came up a few times. The genes are TRBV6-6 and TRBJ2-7; the D gene is possibly TRBD2 (6 bases). Germline CDR1 reads MNHNY; CDR2 reads SVGAGI (reference sequence). Trimming removed 2 bases at V and 3 bases at J, with 14 bases between. CDR3 length: 15 residues. For the CDR3, the DNA is TGTGCCAGCAGTTACGTACTCGGGGGAAACTACGAGCAGTACTTC. It is translated as CASSYVLGGNYEQYF.

The chain employs TRBV19 and TRBJ2-1; 8 bases align to TRBD2. This CDR3 contains 13 residues. The J segment lost 9 bases and the V segment lost 4 bases, leaving 5 bases of the junction unmatched. Germline V gene sequence: CDR1 LNHDA, CDR2 SQIVND (reference sequence). The CDR3 here is CASSNLGGGEQFF. The CDR3 DNA sequence: TGTGCCAGTAGTAACCTCGGGGGGGGTGAGCAGTTCTTC.

The chain joins TRBV5-3 to TRBJ1-5; 8 bases line up with TRBD1. TRBV5-3 is placed among ORFs of uncertain function. The V segment lost 4 bases and the J segment 0 bases; nucleotides outside the gene matches: 12. CDR3 length: 18 residues. CDR3 loop: CARSGTGGTKYSNQPQHF. The CDR3 bases are TGTGCCAGAAGCGGTACAGGGGGGACCAAATATAGCAATCAGCCCCAGCATTTT.

This clone appeared once. J is TRBJ2-5 and V is TRBV2; D not certain. Trimming removed 7 bases from V and 3 bases from J, with 9 bases in between. Germline-derived CDR1 and CDR2 are SNHLY and FYNNEI. This CDR3 spans 12 amino acids. The CDR3, as DNA: TGTGCCAGCAACCCTAGGGAAGAGACCCAGTACTTC. As protein: CASNPREETQYF.

Of note for this clone: The sample contains more than one DNA sequence encoding this CDR3. The chain has TRBV7-2 and TRBJ1-3; D unclear. The CDR3 is made up of 14 amino acids. V was clipped by 1 base and J by 0 bases, with 4 bases between them. Germline loops: CDR1 SGHTA, CDR2 FQGNSA. The DNA of the CDR3 is TGTGCCAGCAGCTTAGGCTCCTCTGGAAACACCATATATTTT. Translation gives CASSLGSSGNTIYF.